This TCR beta chain was documented in a study of shared clonotypes between healthy human individuals. Notes on the study in general: Sharing of clonotypes among donors was expected to vary with sequencing depth. Naive subsets tended to show greater estimated richness than memory subsets. Relative to clonotypes present in all four donors, those not shared had lower generation probabilities.

This clone was detected only once. Antigen unknown. Repertoires were generated with immunoSEQ multiplex PCR, while TCRdb's copy carries only in-frame clones and drops some. Of some 100,000 clones detected, around 68% appear once; the ten largest clones hold roughly 24%. The sequence came from a woman aged 30 to 39 in good health. Sequencing was done on a sample of memory CD8+ T cells sorted from blood. Subset defined: CD45RO+ cells pooled with CCR7-negative TemRA cells.

In nucleotides, the CDR3 is TGTGCCAGTAGTATTGAGTGGAGCTACGAGCAGTACTTC. Its translation: CASSIEWSYEQYF. V gene TRBV19 combines with J gene TRBJ2-7, with D hard to call. Looked up from germline, CDR1 is LNHDA and CDR2 is SQIVND (reference sequence). The V gene lost 3 bases and the J gene lost 3 bases, with 9 bases spanning the gap. CDR3 length: 13 residues.